This T cell receptor beta chain derives from a study of T cell clonality in common variable immunodeficiency. Study-wide results and caveats: The cause of increased CVID clonality remains unclear without subpopulation sequencing. Patient heterogeneity in the CVID cohort limited correlations between repertoire features and clinical complications.

TCRdb's copy holds only in-frame clones and misses some; the assay was immunoSEQ multiplex PCR. The repertoire consists of some 32,000 clones, none detected only once. V dropped 2 bases and J dropped 4; count of bases not matched to a gene: 5. CDR1 and CDR2 from the germline V gene are SGHNT and YYREEE (reference sequence). This CDR3 contains 16 residues. There are many counts of this clone. The target antigen is unknown. The read stops 3 residues short of the end of the CDR3; the missing end is completed from the germline J gene. This rearrangement joins TRBV5-4 to TRBJ2-1; 11 bases match TRBD2. The sequencing input was peripheral blood mononuclear cells. This sequence originates from a person aged 18 to 75 in good health. CDR3 amino acids: CASSFPTSGDYNEQFF. Incomplete CDR3 DNA: TGTGCCAGCAGCTTTCCGACTAGCGGGGATTACAATGAG.